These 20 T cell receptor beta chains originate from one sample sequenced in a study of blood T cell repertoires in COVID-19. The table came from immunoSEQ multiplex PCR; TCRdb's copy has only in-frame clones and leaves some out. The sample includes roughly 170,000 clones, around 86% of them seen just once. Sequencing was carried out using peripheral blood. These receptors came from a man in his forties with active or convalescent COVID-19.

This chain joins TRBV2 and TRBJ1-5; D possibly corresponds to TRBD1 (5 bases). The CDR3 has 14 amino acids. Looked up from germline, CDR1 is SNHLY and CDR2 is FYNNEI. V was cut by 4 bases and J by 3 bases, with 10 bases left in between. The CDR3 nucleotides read TGTGCCAGCAGTGCATACAGGAACAATCAGCCCCAGCATTTT. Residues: CASSAYRNNQPQHF.

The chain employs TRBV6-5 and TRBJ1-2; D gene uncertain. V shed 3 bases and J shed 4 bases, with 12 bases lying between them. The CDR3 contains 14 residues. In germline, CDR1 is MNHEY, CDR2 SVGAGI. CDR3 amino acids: CASSYDTVGYGYTF. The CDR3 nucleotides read TGTGCCAGCAGTTATGATACGGTTGGCTATGGCTACACCTTC.

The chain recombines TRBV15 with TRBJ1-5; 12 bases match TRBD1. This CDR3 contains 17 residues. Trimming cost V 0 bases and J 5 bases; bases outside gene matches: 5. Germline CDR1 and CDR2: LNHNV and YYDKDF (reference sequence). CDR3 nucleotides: TGTGCCACCAGCAGAGAGGAGGGGACAGGGGGCTATCAGCCCCAGCATTTT. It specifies CATSREEGTGGYQPQHF.

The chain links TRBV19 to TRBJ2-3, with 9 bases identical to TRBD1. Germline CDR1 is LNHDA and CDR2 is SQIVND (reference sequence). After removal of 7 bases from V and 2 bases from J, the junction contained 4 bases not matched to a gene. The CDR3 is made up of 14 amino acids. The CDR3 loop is CASTGTGTTDTQYF. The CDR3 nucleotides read TGTGCCAGTACCGGGACAGGGACCACAGATACGCAGTATTTT.

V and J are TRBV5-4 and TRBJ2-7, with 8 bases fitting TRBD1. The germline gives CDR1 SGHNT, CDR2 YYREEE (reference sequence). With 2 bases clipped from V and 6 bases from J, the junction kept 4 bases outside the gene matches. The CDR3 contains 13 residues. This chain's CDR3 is CASSLSGTGEQYF. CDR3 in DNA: TGTGCCAGCAGCTTATCCGGGACAGGCGAGCAGTACTTC. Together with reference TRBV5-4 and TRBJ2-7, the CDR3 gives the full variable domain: ETGVTQSPTHLIKTRGQQVTLRCSSQSGHNTVSWYQQALGQGPQFIFQYYREEENGRGNFPPRFSGLQFPNYSSELNVNALELDDSALYLCASSLSGTGEQYFGPGTRLTVT.

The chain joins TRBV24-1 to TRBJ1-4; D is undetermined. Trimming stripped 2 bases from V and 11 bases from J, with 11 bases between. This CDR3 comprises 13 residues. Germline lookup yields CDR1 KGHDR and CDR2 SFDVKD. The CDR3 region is CATSDCGHWKLFF. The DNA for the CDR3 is TGTGCCACCAGTGATTGCGGTCACTGGAAACTGTTTTTT.

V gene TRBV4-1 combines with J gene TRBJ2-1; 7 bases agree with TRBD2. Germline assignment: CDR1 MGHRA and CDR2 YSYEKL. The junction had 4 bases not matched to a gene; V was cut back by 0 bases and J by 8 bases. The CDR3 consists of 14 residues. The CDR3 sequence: CASSQDLGGDEQFF. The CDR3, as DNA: TGCGCCAGCAGCCAAGACCTGGGGGGGGATGAGCAGTTCTTC.

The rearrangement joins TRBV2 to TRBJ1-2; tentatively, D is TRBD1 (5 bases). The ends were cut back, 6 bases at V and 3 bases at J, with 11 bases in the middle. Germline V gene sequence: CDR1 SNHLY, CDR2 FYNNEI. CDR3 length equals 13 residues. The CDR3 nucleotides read TGTGCCAGCAGGGACGGGGGATACTATGGCTACACCTTC. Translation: CASRDGGYYGYTF.

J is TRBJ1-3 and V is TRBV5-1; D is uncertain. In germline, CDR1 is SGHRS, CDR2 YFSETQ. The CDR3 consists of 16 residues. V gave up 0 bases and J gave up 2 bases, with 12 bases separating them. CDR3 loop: CASSLGGQFAGNTIYF. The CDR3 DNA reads TGCGCCAGCAGCTTGGGTGGGCAGTTTGCTGGAAACACCATATATTTT.

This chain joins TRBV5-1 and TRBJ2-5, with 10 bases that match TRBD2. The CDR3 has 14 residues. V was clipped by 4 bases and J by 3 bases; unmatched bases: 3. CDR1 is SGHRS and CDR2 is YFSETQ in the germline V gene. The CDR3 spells CASSPAGGKETQYF. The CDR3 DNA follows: TGCGCCAGCAGCCCAGCGGGGGGGAAAGAGACCCAGTACTTC.

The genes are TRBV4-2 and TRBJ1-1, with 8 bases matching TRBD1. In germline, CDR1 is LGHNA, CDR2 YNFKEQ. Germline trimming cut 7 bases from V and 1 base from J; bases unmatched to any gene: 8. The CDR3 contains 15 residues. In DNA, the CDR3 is TGTGCCAGCATACAGAATCAGGGGGCGAACACTGAAGCTTTCTTT. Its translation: CASIQNQGANTEAFF.

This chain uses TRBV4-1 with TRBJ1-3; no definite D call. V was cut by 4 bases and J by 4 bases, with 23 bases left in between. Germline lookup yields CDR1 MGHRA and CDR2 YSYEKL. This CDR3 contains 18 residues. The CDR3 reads CASSRSVGPLASGNTIYF. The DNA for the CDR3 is TGCGCCAGCAGCCGGTCCGTGGGCCCGCTAGCCTCCGGAAACACCATATATTTT.

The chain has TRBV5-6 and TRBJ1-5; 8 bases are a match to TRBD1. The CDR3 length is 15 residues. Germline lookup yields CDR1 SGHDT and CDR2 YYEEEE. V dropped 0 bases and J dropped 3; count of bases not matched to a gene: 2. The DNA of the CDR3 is TGTGCCAGCAGCTTGGGACAGGGGATCAATCAGCCCCAGCATTTT. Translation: CASSLGQGINQPQHF.

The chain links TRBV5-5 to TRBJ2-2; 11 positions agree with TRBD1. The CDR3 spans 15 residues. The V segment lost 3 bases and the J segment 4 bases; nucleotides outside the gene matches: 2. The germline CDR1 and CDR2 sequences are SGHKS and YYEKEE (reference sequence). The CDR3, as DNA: TGTGCCAGCAGCTGGACAGGGGGCTCCACCGGGGAGCTGTTTTTT. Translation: CASSWTGGSTGELFF.

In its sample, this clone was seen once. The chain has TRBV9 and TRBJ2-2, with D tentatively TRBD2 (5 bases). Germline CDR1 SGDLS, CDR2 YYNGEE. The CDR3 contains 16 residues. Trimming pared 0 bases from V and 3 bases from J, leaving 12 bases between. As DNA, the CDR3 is TGTGCCAGCAGCGTAGGTCGAGGAGGCTACACCGGGGAGCTGTTTTTT. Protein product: CASSVGRGGYTGELFF.

The CDR3 region is CASSTRGLEYF. For the CDR3, the DNA is TGTGCCAGCAGCACCAGGGGGCTAGAGTACTTC. This rearrangement joins TRBV5-8 to TRBJ2-7, with 8 bases fitting TRBD1. V lost 4 bases, J lost 11 bases, and 5 bases stayed unmatched. Germline CDR1 is SGHTS and CDR2 is YDEGEE. The CDR3 runs to 11 residues.

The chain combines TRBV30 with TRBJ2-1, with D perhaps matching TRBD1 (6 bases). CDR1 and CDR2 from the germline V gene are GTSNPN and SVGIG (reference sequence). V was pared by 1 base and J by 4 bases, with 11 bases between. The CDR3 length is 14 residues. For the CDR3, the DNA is TGTGCCTGGAGTGGATTAGGACAGTACAATGAGCAGTTCTTC. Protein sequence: CAWSGLGQYNEQFF.

In DNA, the CDR3 is TGTGCCAGCTCACCGGGACAGCGAAAAGGGAGCAATCAGCCCCAGCATTTT. This gives the protein CASSPGQRKGSNQPQHF. V and J are TRBV18 and TRBJ1-5, with 7 bases matching TRBD1. Germline V lookup: CDR1 KGHSH, CDR2 LQKENI. V trimming: 3 bases; J trimming: 1 base; junction bases outside the gene matches: 9. This CDR3 region has 17 residues.

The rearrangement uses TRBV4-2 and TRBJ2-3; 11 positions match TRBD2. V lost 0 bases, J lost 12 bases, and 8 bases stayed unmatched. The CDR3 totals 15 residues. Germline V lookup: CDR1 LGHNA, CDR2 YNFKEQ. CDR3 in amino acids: CASSQDMLAGGTQYF. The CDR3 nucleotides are TGTGCCAGCAGCCAAGATATGTTAGCGGGGGGGACCCAGTATTTT.

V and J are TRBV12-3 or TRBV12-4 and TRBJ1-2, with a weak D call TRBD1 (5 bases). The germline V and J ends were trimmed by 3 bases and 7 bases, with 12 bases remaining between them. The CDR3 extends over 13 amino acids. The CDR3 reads CASSFAREVGYTF. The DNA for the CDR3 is TGTGCCAGCAGTTTCGCCAGGGAGGTTGGCTACACCTTC.